These T cell receptor beta chains were read from a single sample in a study of shared clonotypes between healthy human individuals. Using immunoSEQ multiplex PCR, the repertoire was profiled, and TCRdb retains in-frame clones only, with some absent. Of over a million clones listed, roughly 97% are singletons. Input material: naive CD4+ T cells sorted from blood. These receptors were collected from a man between 25 and 39 years old in good health. Each CDR3 is given with its conserved first and last residue. The D gene is left open where the match is weak. Expanded clones get a size class; other rows say once, few or many, or leave the size out.

d_gene | abundance | j_gene | v_gene | CDR3nt | CDR3aa
. | . | TRBJ2-7 | TRBV7-9 | TGTGCCAGCAGTTTAGCGGTTGGACTGTTGAACCACGAGCAGTACTTC | CASSLAVGLLNHEQYF
TRBD1 | . | TRBJ1-2 | TRBV16 | TGTGCCAGCAGCCGATGGGACAGGGCGGACTACACCTTC | CASSRWDRADYTF
. | once | TRBJ2-2 | TRBV28 | TGTGCCAGCAGGGCCGGGGAGCTGTTTTTT | CASRAGELFF
. | . | TRBJ2-5 | TRBV11-2 | TGTGCCAGCAGCCCGCGGGAGACCCAGTACTTC | CASSPRETQYF
. | . | TRBJ2-7 | TRBV21-1 | TGTGCCAGCAGAAAAGCGGGGTTGGAGGGATCCTACGAGCAGTACTTC | CASRKAGLEGSYEQYF
TRBD1 | . | TRBJ2-2 | TRBV9 | TGTGCCAGCAGCGAGGGACAGGGGTACACCGGGGAGCTGTTTTTT | CASSEGQGYTGELFF
TRBD1 | . | TRBJ2-3 | TRBV19 | TGTGCCAGTAGTAAAACAGGGGTAGATACGCAGTATTTT | CASSKTGVDTQYF
. | . | TRBJ2-1 | TRBV15 | TGTGCCACCAGCAGGGGGTCCTACAATGAGCAGTTCTTC | CATSRGSYNEQFF
. | . | TRBJ2-7 | TRBV27 | TGTGCCAGCAGGACCGGGACACCTTCCTCCTACGAGCAGTACTTC | CASRTGTPSSYEQYF
TRBD2 | . | TRBJ2-6 | TRBV14 | TGTGCCAGCATGGGACTAGCGGGAGCGGCTGGGGCCAACGTCCTGACTTTC | CASMGLAGAAGANVLTF
TRBD1 | . | TRBJ1-2 | TRBV5-5 | TGTGCCAGCAGCCCTGGGACAGTACTTAACTATGGCTACACCTTC | CASSPGTVLNYGYTF
. | few | TRBJ2-1 | TRBV28 | TGTGCCAGTGGGGCGGGAGAGCAGTTCTTC | CASGAGEQFF
TRBD2 | once | TRBJ2-1 | TRBV7-8 | TGTGCCAGCACCTTAAGGGTGAGCGGGAGAACCTACAATGAGCAGTTCTTC | CASTLRVSGRTYNEQFF
. | . | TRBJ2-3 | TRBV7-3 | TGTGCCAGCAGCTCTAGCGCCGGTACGCAGTATTTT | CASSSSAGTQYF
. | . | TRBJ2-1 | TRBV7-9 | TGTGCCAGCAGCCCTCGTGGAGGAAAACACAATGAGCAGTTCTTC | CASSPRGGKHNEQFF
TRBD1 | . | TRBJ2-7 | TRBV5-1 | TGCGCCAGCAGATCACGGGGGACAGGGATCTACGAGCAGTACTTC | CASRSRGTGIYEQYF
TRBD2 | . | TRBJ2-2 | TRBV11-2 | TGTGCCAGCAGCTCTCTAGCGGGAGGGGTCGGGGAGCTGTTTTTT | CASSSLAGGVGELFF
. | . | TRBJ2-3 | TRBV6-6 | TGTGCCAGCAGTGGGTATACGCAGTATTTT | CASSGYTQYF
TRBD2 | . | TRBJ2-1 | TRBV19 | TGTGCCAGTAGTGCCATCGGGACTAGCGGGAGGGCCAAGTTTAACAATGAGCAGTTCTTC | CASSAIGTSGRAKFNNEQFF